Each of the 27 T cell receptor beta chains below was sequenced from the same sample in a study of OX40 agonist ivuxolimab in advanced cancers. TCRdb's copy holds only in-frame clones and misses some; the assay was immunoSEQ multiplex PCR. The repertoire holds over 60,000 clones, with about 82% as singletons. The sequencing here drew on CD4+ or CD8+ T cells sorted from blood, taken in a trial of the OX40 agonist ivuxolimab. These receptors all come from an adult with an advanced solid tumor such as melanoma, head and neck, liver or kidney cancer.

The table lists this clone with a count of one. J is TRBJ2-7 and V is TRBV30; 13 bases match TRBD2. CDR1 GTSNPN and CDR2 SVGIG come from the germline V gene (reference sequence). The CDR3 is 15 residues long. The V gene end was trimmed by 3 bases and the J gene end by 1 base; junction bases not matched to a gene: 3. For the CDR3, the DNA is TGTGCCTGGAGGGGACTAGCGGGGTATTCCTACGAGCAGTACTTC. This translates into CAWRGLAGYSYEQYF.

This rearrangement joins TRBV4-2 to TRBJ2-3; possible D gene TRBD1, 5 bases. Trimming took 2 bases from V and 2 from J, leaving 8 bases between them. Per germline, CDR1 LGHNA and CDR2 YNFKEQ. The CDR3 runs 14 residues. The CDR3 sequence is CASSQRGTTDTQYF. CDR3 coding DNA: TGTGCCAGCAGCCAAAGGGGCACCACAGATACGCAGTATTTT.

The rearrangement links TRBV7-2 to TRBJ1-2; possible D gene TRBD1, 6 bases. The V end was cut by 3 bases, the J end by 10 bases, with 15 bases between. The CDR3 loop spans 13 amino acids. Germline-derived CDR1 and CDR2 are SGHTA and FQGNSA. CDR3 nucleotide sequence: TGTGCCAGCAGCTTCGCAGGGGACTACTCCTACACCTTC. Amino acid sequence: CASSFAGDYSYTF.

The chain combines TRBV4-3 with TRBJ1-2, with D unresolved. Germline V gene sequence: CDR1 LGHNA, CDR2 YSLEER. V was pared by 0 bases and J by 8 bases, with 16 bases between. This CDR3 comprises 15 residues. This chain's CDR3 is CASSQEWALYGGYTF. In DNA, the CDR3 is TGCGCCAGCAGCCAAGAATGGGCCTTATATGGCGGCTACACCTTC.

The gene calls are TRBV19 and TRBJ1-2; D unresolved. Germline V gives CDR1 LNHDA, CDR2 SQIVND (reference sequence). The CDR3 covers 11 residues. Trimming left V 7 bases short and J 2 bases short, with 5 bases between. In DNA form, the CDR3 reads TGTGCCAGTAACCAGAACTATGGCTACACCTTC. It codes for CASNQNYGYTF.

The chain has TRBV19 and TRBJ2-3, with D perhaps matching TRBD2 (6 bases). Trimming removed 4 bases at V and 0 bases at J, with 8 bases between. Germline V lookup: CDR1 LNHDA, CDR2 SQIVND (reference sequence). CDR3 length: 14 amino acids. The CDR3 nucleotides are TGTGCCAGTAGTAGAGGAGGGAGCACAGATACGCAGTATTTT. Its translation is CASSRGGSTDTQYF.

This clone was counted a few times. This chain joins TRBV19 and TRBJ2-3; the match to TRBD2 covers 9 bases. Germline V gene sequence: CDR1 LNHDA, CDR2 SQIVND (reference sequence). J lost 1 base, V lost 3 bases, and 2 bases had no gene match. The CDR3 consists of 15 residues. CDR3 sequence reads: CASSMTSGGTDTQYF. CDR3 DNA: TGTGCCAGTAGTATGACTAGCGGAGGCACAGATACGCAGTATTTT.

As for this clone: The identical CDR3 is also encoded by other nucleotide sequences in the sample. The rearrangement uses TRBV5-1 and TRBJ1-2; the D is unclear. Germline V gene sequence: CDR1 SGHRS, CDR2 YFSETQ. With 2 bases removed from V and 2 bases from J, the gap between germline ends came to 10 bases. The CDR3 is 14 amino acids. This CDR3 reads CASSLETPNYGYTF. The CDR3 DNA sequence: TGCGCCAGCAGCTTAGAAACTCCGAACTATGGCTACACCTTC.

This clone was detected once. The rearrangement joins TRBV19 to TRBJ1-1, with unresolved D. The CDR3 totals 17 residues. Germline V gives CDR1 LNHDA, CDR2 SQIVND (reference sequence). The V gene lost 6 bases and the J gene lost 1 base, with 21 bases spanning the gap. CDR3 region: CASRNISGQWRNTEAFF. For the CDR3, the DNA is TGTGCCAGTAGAAACATCTCCGGGCAGTGGAGGAACACTGAAGCTTTCTTT. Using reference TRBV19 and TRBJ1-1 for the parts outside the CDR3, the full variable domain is DGGITQSPKYLFRKEGQNVTLSCEQNLNHDAMYWYRQDPGQGLRLIYYSQIVNDFQKGDIAEGYSVSREKKESFPLTVTSAQKNPTAFYLCASRNISGQWRNTEAFFGQGTRLTVV.

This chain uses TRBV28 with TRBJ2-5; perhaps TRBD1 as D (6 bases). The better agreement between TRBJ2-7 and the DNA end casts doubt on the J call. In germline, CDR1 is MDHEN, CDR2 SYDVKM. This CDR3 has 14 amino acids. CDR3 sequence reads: CASSFQTGVGEQYF. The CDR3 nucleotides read TGTGCCAGCAGTTTCCAGACAGGTGTCGGCGAGCAGTACTTC.

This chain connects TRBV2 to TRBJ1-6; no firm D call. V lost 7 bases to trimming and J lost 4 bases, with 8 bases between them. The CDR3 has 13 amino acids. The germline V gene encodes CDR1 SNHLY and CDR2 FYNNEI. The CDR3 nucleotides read TGTGCCAGCAATGGGGATTATAATTCACCCCTCCACTTT. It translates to CASNGDYNSPLHF.

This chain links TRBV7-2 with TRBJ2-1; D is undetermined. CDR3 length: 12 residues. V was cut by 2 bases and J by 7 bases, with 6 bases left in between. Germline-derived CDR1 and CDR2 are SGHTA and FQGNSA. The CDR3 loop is CASSLSGNEQFF. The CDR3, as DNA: TGTGCCAGCAGCTTATCTGGGAATGAGCAGTTCTTC.

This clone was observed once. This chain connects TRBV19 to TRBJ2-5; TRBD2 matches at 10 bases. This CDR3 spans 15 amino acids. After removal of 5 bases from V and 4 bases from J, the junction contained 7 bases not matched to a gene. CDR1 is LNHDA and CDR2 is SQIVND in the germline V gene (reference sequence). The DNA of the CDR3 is TGTGCCAGTAGTGAGCCAGCGGGAGGGGTAGAGACCCAGTACTTC. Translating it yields CASSEPAGGVETQYF.

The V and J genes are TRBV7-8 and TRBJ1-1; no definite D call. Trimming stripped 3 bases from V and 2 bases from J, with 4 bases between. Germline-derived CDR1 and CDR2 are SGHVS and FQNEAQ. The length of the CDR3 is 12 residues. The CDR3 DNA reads TGTGCCAGCAGCTTTGCCAACACTGAAGCTTTCTTT. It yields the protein CASSFANTEAFF.

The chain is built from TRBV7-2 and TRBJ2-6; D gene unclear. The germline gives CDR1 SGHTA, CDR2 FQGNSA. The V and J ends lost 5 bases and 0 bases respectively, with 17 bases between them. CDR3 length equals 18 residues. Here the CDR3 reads CASSPSLRVGSGANVLTF. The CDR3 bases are TGTGCCAGCAGCCCGTCGTTGAGAGTCGGCTCTGGGGCCAACGTCCTGACTTTC. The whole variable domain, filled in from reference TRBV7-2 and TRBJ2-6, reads GAGVSQSPSNKVTEKGKDVELRCDPISGHTALYWYRQSLGQGLEFLIYFQGNSAPDKSGLPSDRFSAERTGGSVSTLTIQRTQQEDSAVYLCASSPSLRVGSGANVLTFGAGSRLTVL.

The CDR3 DNA follows: TGTGCCAGCAGCCAAGGGACAGGGGGTTCAGTCTATGGCTACACCTTC. Its protein product is CASSQGTGGSVYGYTF. J is TRBJ1-2 and V is TRBV7-9; 11 nucleotides align to TRBD1. The CDR3 is 16 residues long. Germline trimming cut 5 bases from V and 4 bases from J; bases unmatched to any gene: 9. The V gene's germline CDR1 is SEHNR and CDR2 FQNEAQ (reference sequence).

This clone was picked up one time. CDR3 sequence reads: CASSPNLAKETGYYQPQHF. DNA of the CDR3: TGTGCCAGCTCACCGAATCTCGCCAAGGAGACAGGATATTATCAGCCCCAGCATTTT. The rearrangement joins TRBV18 to TRBJ1-5, with a possible D match to TRBD1 (6 bases). This CDR3 region has 19 residues. With 3 bases removed from V and 5 bases from J, the gap between germline ends came to 26 bases. In germline, CDR1 is KGHSH, CDR2 LQKENI.

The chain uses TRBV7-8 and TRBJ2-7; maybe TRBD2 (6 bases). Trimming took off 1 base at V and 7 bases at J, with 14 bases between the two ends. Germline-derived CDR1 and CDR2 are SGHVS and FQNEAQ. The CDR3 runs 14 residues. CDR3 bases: TGTGCCAGCAGCTTAGGGGTACTAGCTTGGGAGCAGTACGTC. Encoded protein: CASSLGVLAWEQYV.

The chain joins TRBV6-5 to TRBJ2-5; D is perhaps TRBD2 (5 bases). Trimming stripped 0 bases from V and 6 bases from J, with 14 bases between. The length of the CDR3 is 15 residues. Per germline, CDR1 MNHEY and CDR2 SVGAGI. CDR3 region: CASSYSLGVMQTQYF. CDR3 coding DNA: TGTGCCAGCAGTTACTCCCTCGGGGTCATGCAGACCCAGTACTTC.

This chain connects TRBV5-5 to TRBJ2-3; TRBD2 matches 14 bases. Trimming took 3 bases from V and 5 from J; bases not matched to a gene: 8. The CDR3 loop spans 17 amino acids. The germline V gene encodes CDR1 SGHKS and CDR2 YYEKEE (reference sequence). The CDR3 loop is CASSSPGLAGEGDTQYF. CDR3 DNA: TGTGCCAGCAGCTCCCCGGGACTAGCGGGAGAGGGAGATACGCAGTATTTT.

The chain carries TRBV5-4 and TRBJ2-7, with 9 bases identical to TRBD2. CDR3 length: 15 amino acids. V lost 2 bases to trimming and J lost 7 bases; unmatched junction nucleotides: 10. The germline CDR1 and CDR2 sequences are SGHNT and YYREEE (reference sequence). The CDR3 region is CASSFRGRAGGEQYF. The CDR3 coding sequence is TGTGCCAGCAGCTTCCGCGGGAGGGCCGGTGGGGAGCAGTACTTC.

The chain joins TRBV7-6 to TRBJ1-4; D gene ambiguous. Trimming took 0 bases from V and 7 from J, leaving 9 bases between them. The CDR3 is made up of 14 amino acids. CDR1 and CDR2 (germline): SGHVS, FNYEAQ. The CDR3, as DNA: TGTGCCAGCAGCTTAGCGGGCCGCATTGAAAAACTGTTTTTT. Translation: CASSLAGRIEKLFF.

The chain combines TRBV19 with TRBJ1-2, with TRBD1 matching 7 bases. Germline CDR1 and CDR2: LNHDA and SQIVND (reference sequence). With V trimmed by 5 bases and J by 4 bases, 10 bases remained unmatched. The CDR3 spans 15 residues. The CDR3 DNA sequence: TGTGCCAGTAGTCCTGGGGACAGATTGTCCTATGGCTACACCTTC. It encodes CASSPGDRLSYGYTF.

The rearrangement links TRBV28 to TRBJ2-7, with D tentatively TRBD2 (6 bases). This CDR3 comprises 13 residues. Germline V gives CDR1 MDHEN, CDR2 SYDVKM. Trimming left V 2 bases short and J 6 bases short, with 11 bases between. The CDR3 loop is CASSLREESEQYV. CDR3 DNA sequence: TGTGCCAGCAGTTTAAGGGAGGAATCCGAGCAGTACGTC.

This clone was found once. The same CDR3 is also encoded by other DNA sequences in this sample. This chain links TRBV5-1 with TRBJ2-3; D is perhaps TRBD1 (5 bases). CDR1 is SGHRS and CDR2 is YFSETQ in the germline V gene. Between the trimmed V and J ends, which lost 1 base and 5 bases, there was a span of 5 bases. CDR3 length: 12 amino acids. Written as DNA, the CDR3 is TGCGCCAGCAGCTTGCAGGGAGATACGCAGTATTTT. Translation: CASSLQGDTQYF.

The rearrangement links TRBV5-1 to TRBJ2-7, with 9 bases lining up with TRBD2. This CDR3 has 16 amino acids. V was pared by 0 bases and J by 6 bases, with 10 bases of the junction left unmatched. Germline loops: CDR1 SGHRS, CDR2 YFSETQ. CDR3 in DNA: TGCGCCAGCAGCTTGGCGCCGGCGGGAGGGCCGTTCGAGCAGTACGTC. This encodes CASSLAPAGGPFEQYV.

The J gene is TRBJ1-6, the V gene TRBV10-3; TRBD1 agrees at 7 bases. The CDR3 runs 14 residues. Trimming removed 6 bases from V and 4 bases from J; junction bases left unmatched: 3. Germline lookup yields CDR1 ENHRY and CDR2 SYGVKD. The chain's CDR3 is CAIRGDSYNSPLHF. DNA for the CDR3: TGTGCCATCAGAGGGGACAGTTATAATTCACCCCTCCACTTT.